Each of the 3 T cell receptor beta chains below was sequenced from the same sample in a study of blood T cell repertoires in COVID-19. Libraries were prepared by immunoSEQ multiplex PCR; TCRdb keeps only in-frame clonotypes and omits some of them. The sample has over 85,000 clones; roughly 92% are singletons. The sample taken for sequencing was peripheral blood. The receptors come from a woman aged 50 to 65 with COVID-19, enrolled during active disease.

The genes are TRBV19 and TRBJ1-1; D not certain. V was cut by 3 bases and J by 7 bases, with 12 bases left in between. The length of the CDR3 is 13 residues. In germline, CDR1 is LNHDA, CDR2 SQIVND (reference sequence). CDR3 loop: CASSMLKRGEAFF. CDR3 nucleotides: TGTGCCAGTAGTATGCTAAAACGGGGTGAAGCTTTCTTT.

This clone was detected only once. The chain uses TRBV11-2 and TRBJ1-6; tentatively, D is TRBD1 (6 bases). Germline V gene sequence: CDR1 SGHAT, CDR2 FQNNGV. CDR3 length: 13 residues. The V gene lost 5 bases and the J gene lost 14 bases, with 16 bases spanning the gap. The CDR3 bases are TGTGCCAGCAGCCACGGACAGTTGTTCACCCTCCACTTT. Its protein product is CASSHGQLFTLHF.

The chain is built from TRBV4-1 and TRBJ2-2, with D possibly TRBD2 on 6 matching bases. Germline V gives CDR1 MGHRA, CDR2 YSYEKL. CDR3 size: 17 residues. The V gene lost 0 bases and the J gene lost 0 bases, with 11 bases spanning the gap. CDR3 residues: CASSQDMAGTNTGELFF. The CDR3 DNA sequence: TGCGCCAGCAGCCAAGATATGGCGGGGACGAACACCGGGGAGCTGTTTTTT.